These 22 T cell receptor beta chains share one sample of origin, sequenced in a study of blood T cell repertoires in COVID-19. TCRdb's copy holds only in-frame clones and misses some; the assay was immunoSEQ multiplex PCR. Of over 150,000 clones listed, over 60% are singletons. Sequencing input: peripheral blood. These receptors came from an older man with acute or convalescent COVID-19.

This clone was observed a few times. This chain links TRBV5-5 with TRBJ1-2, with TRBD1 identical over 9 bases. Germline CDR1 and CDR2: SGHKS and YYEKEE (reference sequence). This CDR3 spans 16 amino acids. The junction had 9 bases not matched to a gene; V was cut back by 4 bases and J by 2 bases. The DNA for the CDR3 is TGTGCCAGCAGCCTAGGGACAGGGCTTGCGAACTATGGCTACACCTTC. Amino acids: CASSLGTGLANYGYTF.

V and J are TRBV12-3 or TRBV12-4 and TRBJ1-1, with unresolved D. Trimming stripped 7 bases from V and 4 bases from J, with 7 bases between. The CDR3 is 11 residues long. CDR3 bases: TGTGCCAGCATGACATTCACTGAAGCTTTCTTT. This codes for CASMTFTEAFF.

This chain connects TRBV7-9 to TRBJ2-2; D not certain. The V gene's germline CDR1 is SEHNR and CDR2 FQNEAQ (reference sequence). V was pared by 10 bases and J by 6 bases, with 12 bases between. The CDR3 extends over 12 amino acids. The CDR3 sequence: CATRFNAGELFF. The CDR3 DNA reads TGTGCCACACGGTTTAATGCCGGGGAGCTGTTTTTT.

The CDR3 sequence is CASSLWAQSNEKLFF. In DNA form, the CDR3 reads TGCGCCAGCAGCCTCTGGGCTCAGTCTAATGAAAAACTGTTTTTT. The V call is TRBV5-1, the J call TRBJ1-4; no definite D call. Germline-derived CDR1 and CDR2 are SGHRS and YFSETQ. Trimming removed 4 bases from V and 3 bases from J, with 13 bases in between. This CDR3 is 15 amino acids long.

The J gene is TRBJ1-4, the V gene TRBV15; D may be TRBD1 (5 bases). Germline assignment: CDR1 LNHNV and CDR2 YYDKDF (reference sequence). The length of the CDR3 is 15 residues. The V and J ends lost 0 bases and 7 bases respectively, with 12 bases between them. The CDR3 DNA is TGTGCCACCAGCAGAGACGGAACCGGGGGTGAAAAACTGTTTTTT. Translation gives CATSRDGTGGEKLFF. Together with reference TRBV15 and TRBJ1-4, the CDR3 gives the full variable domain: DAMVIQNPRYQVTQFGKPVTLSCSQTLNHNVMYWYQQKSSQAPKLLFHYYDKDFNNEADTPDNFQSRRPNTSFCFLDIRSPGLGDTAMYLCATSRDGTGGEKLFFGSGTQLSVL.

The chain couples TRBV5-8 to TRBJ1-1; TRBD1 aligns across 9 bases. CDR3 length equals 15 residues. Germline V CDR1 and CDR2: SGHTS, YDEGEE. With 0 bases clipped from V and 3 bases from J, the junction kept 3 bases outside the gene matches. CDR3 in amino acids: CASSLGDRGDTEAFF. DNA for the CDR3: TGTGCCAGCAGCTTGGGCGACAGGGGGGACACTGAAGCTTTCTTT.

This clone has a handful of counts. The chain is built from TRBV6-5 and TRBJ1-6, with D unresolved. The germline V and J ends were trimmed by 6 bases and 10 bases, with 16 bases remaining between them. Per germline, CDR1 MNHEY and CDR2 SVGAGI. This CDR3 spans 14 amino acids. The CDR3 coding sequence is TGTGCCAGCAGCAAGGGTGGCTCGGGGTCACCCCTCCACTTT. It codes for CASSKGGSGSPLHF.

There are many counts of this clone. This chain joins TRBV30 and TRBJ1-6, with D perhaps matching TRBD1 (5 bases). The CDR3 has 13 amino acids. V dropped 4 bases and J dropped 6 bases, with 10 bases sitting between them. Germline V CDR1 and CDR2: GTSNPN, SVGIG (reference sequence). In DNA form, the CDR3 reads TGTGCCTGGAACCCGGACACTAATTCACCCCTCCACTTT. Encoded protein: CAWNPDTNSPLHF.

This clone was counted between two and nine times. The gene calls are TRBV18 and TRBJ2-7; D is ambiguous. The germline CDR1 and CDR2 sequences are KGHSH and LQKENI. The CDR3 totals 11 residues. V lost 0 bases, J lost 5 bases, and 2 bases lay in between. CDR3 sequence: CASSPPNEQYV. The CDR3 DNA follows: TGTGCCAGCTCACCACCCAACGAGCAGTACGTC.

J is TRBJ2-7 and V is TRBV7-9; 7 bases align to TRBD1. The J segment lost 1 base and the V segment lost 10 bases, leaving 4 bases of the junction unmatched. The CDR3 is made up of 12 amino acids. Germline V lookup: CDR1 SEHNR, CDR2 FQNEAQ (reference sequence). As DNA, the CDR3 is TGTGCCACACAGGGGACGTCCTACGAGCAGTACTTC. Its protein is CATQGTSYEQYF.

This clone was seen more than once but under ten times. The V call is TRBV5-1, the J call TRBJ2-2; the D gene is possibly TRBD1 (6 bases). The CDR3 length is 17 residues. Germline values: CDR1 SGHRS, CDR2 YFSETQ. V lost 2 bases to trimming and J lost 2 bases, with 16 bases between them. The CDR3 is CASSLKFRGENTGELFF. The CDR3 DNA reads TGCGCCAGCAGCTTAAAGTTCAGGGGAGAAAACACCGGGGAGCTGTTTTTT.

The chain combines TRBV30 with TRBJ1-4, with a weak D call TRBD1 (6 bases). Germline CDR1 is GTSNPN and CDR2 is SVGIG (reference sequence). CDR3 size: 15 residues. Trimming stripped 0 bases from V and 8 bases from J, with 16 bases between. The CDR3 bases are TGTGCCTGGAGTGTACCTCGAGGGGGGGGAGAAAAACTGTTTTTT. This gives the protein CAWSVPRGGGEKLFF.

The CDR3 reads CASSFTSGGHRETQYF. The CDR3, as DNA: TGTGCCAGCAGCTTTACTAGCGGGGGCCATAGGGAGACCCAGTACTTC. The V gene is TRBV7-2, the J gene TRBJ2-5, with 11 bases identical to TRBD2. Germline V CDR1 and CDR2: SGHTA, FQGNSA. J lost 5 bases, V lost 3 bases, and 8 bases had no gene match. This CDR3 has 16 amino acids.

The DNA for the CDR3 is TGTGCCAGCAGTGGGACTAGCATCGGCCCAGATACGCAGTATTTT. This codes for CASSGTSIGPDTQYF. The V call is TRBV2, the J call TRBJ2-3; TRBD2 matches 8 bases. The CDR3 runs to 15 residues. The trim removed 4 bases at V and 4 bases at J, leaving 7 bases unmatched. The germline V gene has CDR1 SNHLY and CDR2 FYNNEI. Using reference TRBV2 and TRBJ2-3 for the parts outside the CDR3, the full variable domain is EPEVTQTPSHQVTQMGQEVILRCVPISNHLYFYWYRQILGQKVEFLVSFYNNEISEKSEIFDDQFSVERPDGSNFTLKIRSTKLEDSAMYFCASSGTSIGPDTQYFGPGTRLTVL.

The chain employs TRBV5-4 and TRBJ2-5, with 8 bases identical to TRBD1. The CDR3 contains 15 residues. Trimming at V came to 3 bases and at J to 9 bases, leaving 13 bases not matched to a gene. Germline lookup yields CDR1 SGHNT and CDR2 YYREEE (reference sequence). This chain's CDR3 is CASSSPGQGGLSQYF. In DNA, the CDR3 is TGTGCCAGCAGCTCTCCCGGACAGGGAGGTTTGTCCCAGTACTTC.

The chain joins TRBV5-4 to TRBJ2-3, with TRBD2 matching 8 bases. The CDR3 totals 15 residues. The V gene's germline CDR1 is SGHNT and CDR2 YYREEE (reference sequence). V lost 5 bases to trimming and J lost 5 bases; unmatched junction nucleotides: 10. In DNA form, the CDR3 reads TGTGCCAGCAGTTTAAGCGGGGGAGTAGAAGATACGCAGTATTTT. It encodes CASSLSGGVEDTQYF.

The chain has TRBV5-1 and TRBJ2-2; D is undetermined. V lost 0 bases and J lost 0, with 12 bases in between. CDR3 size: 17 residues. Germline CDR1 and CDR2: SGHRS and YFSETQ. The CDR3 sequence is CASSLAWQASNTGELFF. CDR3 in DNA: TGCGCCAGCAGCTTGGCCTGGCAGGCTTCGAACACCGGGGAGCTGTTTTTT.

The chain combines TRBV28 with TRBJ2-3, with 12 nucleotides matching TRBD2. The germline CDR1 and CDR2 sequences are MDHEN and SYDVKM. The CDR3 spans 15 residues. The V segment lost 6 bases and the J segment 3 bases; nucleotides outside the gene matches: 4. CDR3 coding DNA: TGTGCCAGCAGCCCTAGCGGGGGGGCGACAGATACGCAGTATTTT. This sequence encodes CASSPSGGATDTQYF.

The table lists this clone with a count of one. This CDR3 is CASSLKLAGGTTDTQYF. The CDR3 DNA follows: TGTGCCAGCAGCTTGAAACTAGCGGGGGGGACCACAGATACGCAGTATTTT. The chain couples TRBV5-4 to TRBJ2-3; 13 bases are a match to TRBD2. The V gene's germline CDR1 is SGHNT and CDR2 YYREEE (reference sequence). The J segment lost 2 bases and the V segment lost 1 base, leaving 4 bases of the junction unmatched. The CDR3 runs to 17 residues. The full variable domain, in which reference TRBV5-4 and TRBJ2-3 provide the parts outside the CDR3, is ETGVTQSPTHLIKTRGQQVTLRCSSQSGHNTVSWYQQALGQGPQFIFQYYREEENGRGNFPPRFSGLQFPNYSSELNVNALELDDSALYLCASSLKLAGGTTDTQYFGPGTRLTVL.

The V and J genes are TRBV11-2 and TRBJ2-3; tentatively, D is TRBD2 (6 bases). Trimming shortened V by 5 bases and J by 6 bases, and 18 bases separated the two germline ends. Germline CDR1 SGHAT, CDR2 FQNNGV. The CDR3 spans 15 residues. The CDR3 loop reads CASSPNRLGRDTQYF. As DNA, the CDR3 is TGTGCCAGCAGCCCTAACCGACTAGGGAGGGATACGCAGTATTTT.

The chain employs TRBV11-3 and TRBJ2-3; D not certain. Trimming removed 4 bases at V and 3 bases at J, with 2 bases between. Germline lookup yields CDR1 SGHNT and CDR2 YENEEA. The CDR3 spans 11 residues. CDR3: CASSSTDTQYF. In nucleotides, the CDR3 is TGTGCCAGCAGCTCGACAGATACGCAGTATTTT.

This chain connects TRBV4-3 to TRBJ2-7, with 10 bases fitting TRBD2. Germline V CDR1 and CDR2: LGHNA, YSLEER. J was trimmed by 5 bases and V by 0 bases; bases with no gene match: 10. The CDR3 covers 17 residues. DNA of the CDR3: TGCGCCAGCAGCCAAGATTCAGCTAGCGGGGGACTCAACGAGCAGTACTTC. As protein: CASSQDSASGGLNEQYF.